This is a list of T cell receptor beta chains from one sample in a study of blood T cell repertoires in COVID-19. Method: immunoSEQ multiplex PCR; TCRdb's copy keeps in-frame clones and lacks some. The sample has 99,000 or so clones, around 84% seen once. Sequencing used peripheral blood. These receptors originate from a woman aged 55-69 years in a cohort sampled during active or convalescent COVID-19. CDR3s include the opening cysteine and the closing phenylalanine or tryptophan. The order of the fields is D gene, J gene, V gene, clone size, CDR3 protein, CDR3 DNA. The D gene is left open where the match is weak. Clone size is stated in some rows and not others, as once, few, many or a class when expanded.

>.|TRBJ1-1|TRBV18|.
CASSPLRENTEAFF
TGTGCCAGCTCACCACTTCGGGAGAACACTGAAGCTTTCTTT
>.|TRBJ1-6|TRBV30|.
CAWSVNERVVGSPLHF
TGTGCCTGGAGCGTTAACGAGAGGGTGGTGGGTTCACCCCTCCACTTT
>TRBD2|TRBJ2-7|TRBV28|.
CATLHPAGVREQYF
TGTGCCACCCTCCACCCGGCGGGAGTGAGGGAGCAGTACTTC
>.|TRBJ1-5|TRBV19|.
CASSIQVGIQPQHF
TGTGCCAGTAGTATACAGGTTGGTATTCAGCCCCAGCATTTT
>TRBD2|TRBJ2-7|TRBV4-1|few
CASSQVKVAGFYEQYF
TGCGCCAGCAGCCAAGTGAAGGTAGCGGGATTCTACGAGCAGTACTTC
>.|TRBJ1-1|TRBV6-5|.
CASSYSSASGAFF
TGTGCCAGCAGTTATAGTTCCGCATCGGGGGCTTTCTTT
>TRBD1|TRBJ2-1|TRBV11-2|.
CASSFGQGNYNEQFF
TGTGCCAGCAGCTTTGGACAGGGGAACTACAATGAGCAGTTCTTC
>.|TRBJ1-2|TRBV5-8|once
CASSPSGGLGGYTF
TGTGCCAGCAGCCCTTCCGGGGGGCTCGGGGGCTACACCTTC
>TRBD1|TRBJ1-2|TRBV6-4|.
CASSDSAQGASNGYTF
TGTGCCAGCAGTGACTCGGCACAGGGGGCGTCCAATGGCTACACCTTC
>.|TRBJ1-2|TRBV6-1|.
CASSEAGGWDGYTF
TGTGCCAGCAGTGAAGCCGGGGGATGGGATGGCTACACCTTC
>TRBD2|TRBJ2-4|TRBV9|.
CASSVTGTSDF
TGTGCCAGCAGCGTGACCGGGACTAGCGACTTC
>.|TRBJ1-5|TRBV19|.
CASSIASNQPQHF
TGTGCCAGTAGTATAGCGAGCAATCAGCCCCAGCATTTT
>.|TRBJ2-7|TRBV15|.
CATYHIGDRRFNYEQYF
TGTGCCACCTACCACATCGGCGACAGACGCTTTAACTACGAGCAGTACTTC
>TRBD1|TRBJ1-4|TRBV11-3|.
CASSRTGNEEKLFF
TGTGCCAGCAGCCGGACAGGTAACGAAGAAAAACTGTTTTTT
>TRBD1|TRBJ1-1|TRBV9|.
CASSVAWGTGNTEAFF
TGTGCCAGCAGCGTAGCTTGGGGGACAGGGAACACTGAAGCTTTCTTT
>.|TRBJ2-7|TRBV11-3|once
CASSSGQGPYEQYF
TGTGCCAGCAGCTCGGGACAAGGCCCCTACGAGCAGTACTTC
>.|TRBJ2-3|TRBV18|few
CASSPRTVAISGTDTQYF
TGTGCCAGCTCACCGCGGACAGTCGCCATTAGCGGCACAGATACGCAGTATTTT
>TRBD1|TRBJ1-3|TRBV2|once
CASRVGGQFSGNTIYF
TGTGCCAGCAGGGTTGGGGGACAGTTCTCTGGAAACACCATATATTTT
>.|TRBJ1-1|TRBV10-1|.
CASSVQGSTEAFF
TGCGCCAGCAGTGTTCAAGGGAGCACTGAAGCTTTCTTT
>.|TRBJ1-1|TRBV7-9|.
CASSLGAGVPEAFF
TGTGCCAGCAGCTTGGGCGCGGGGGTACCCGAAGCTTTCTTT
>.|TRBJ1-6|TRBV5-1|.
CASSFGQISPLHF
TGCGCCAGCAGCTTCGGACAGATCTCACCCCTCCACTTT
>.|TRBJ1-1|TRBV7-3|.
CASSLTGDTNTEAFF
TGTGCCAGCAGCTTAACGGGGGACACGAACACTGAAGCTTTCTTT
>TRBD2|TRBJ2-1|TRBV4-1|.
CASSPGVAGGGEQFF
TGCGCCAGCAGCCCCGGGGTAGCGGGAGGGGGTGAGCAGTTCTTC
>.|TRBJ2-1|TRBV27|.
CASSLSAGPRYNEQFF
TGTGCCAGCAGTTTATCGGCGGGGCCACGTTACAATGAGCAGTTCTTC
>.|TRBJ1-6|TRBV9|.
CASSGGTSSYNSPLHF
TGTGCCAGCAGCGGAGGGACTAGCTCCTATAATTCACCCCTCCACTTT
>TRBD2|TRBJ2-7|TRBV3-1/TRBV3-2|.
CASSPGTSGRQYF
TGTGCCAGCAGTCCCGGGACTAGCGGGAGGCAGTACTTC
>.|TRBJ2-7|TRBV5-1|.
CASSLRPLASSYEQYF
TGCGCCAGCAGCTTGCGCCCTCTAGCGTCCTCCTACGAGCAGTACTTC
>.|TRBJ1-1|TRBV7-9|.
CASSLAGLNTEAFF
TGTGCCAGCAGTCTAGCGGGGTTGAACACTGAAGCTTTCTTT
>TRBD1|TRBJ1-1|TRBV6-5|once
CASKGQGLNTEAFF
TGTGCCAGCAAAGGACAGGGTCTGAACACTGAAGCTTTCTTT
>.|TRBJ1-2|TRBV2|.
CASRVNREVKGYTF
TGTGCCAGCAGGGTAAACAGGGAAGTGAAGGGCTACACCTTC
>.|TRBJ1-4|TRBV6-5|.
CASSLGGAEKLFF
TGTGCCAGCAGTTTAGGGGGAGCCGAAAAACTGTTTTTT
>.|TRBJ2-3|TRBV10-1|.
CASSRDSTDTQYF
TGCGCCAGCAGCCGGGACTCCACAGATACGCAGTATTTT
>TRBD1|TRBJ1-1|TRBV10-3|.
CAIMETGERNTEAFF
TGTGCCATCATGGAGACAGGGGAACGAAACACTGAAGCTTTCTTT
>TRBD1|TRBJ1-6|TRBV9|.
CASSLGQGSPLHF
TGTGCCAGCAGCTTGGGACAGGGGTCACCCCTCCACTTT
>.|TRBJ2-7|TRBV14|.
CASSQVEKGRAYEQYF
TGTGCCAGCAGCCAAGTGGAGAAGGGGCGCGCCTACGAGCAGTACTTC
>.|TRBJ2-2|TRBV28|.
CASSFPGMGTGELFF
TGTGCCAGCAGTTTCCCAGGGATGGGTACCGGGGAGCTGTTTTTT
>.|TRBJ1-6|TRBV12-3/TRBV12-4|.
CASRPGGVSPLHF
TGTGCCAGCAGACCTGGGGGGGTCTCACCCCTCCACTTT
>.|TRBJ1-5|TRBV29-1|.
CSVVTTSNQPQHF
TGCAGCGTCGTCACAACGAGCAATCAGCCCCAGCATTTT
>.|TRBJ2-7|TRBV6-2/TRBV6-3|once
CASSLQSPGLSYEQYF
TGTGCCAGCAGCTTACAGAGCCCGGGACTGTCCTACGAGCAGTACTTC
>.|TRBJ1-2|TRBV16|.
CASTINSPEGYTF
TGTGCCAGCACCATAAATAGCCCAGAAGGCTACACCTTC
>.|TRBJ1-1|TRBV11-2|.
CASSPTGNTEAFF
TGTGCCAGCAGTCCGACAGGGAACACTGAAGCTTTCTTT
>TRBD2|TRBJ2-2|TRBV6-1|.
CASSGAGGPSGELFF
TGTGCCAGCAGTGGAGCGGGAGGGCCTTCCGGGGAGCTGTTTTTT
>TRBD1|TRBJ1-6|TRBV5-4|.
CASSLATGANSPLHF
TGTGCCAGCAGCTTGGCGACAGGGGCCAATTCACCCCTCCACTTT